This entry lists 28 T cell receptor beta chains sequenced from one sample in a study of CD8+CD57+ T cells in acquired aplastic anemia. Genomic DNA served as template for TCR beta VDJ and CDR3 profiling. TCRdb passed the reads through MiXCR, listing each CDR3 protein once. Of roughly 160,000 distinct CDR3 sequences in the sample, about 60% were seen once. The sample consisted of sorted CD4+, CD8+, or CD8+CD57+ T cells (not recorded which) from PBMCs. These receptors were taken from a human donor in good health.

The table lists this clonotype with many counts. V usage is TRBV4-1 and J usage is TRBJ1-6, with 7 bases lining up with TRBD1. V shed 3 bases and J 8 bases; nucleotides not matched to a gene: 4. CDR3 size: 14 residues. CDR1 MGHRA and CDR2 YSYEKL come from the germline V gene. CDR3 residues: CASSQLQGDSPLHF. The CDR3 coding sequence is TGCGCCAGCAGCCAGCTCCAGGGGGATTCACCCCTCCACTTT.

A few counts support this clonotype. The chain has TRBV20-1 and TRBJ2-2, with TRBD1 matching over 9 bases. CDR3 length: 14 amino acids. CDR1 is DFQATT and CDR2 is SNEGSKA in the germline V gene (reference sequence). The junction had 9 bases not matched to a gene; V was cut back by 6 bases and J by 7 bases. The CDR3 protein is CSAPGQGDFGELFF. As DNA, the CDR3 is TGCAGTGCCCCGGGACAGGGTGATTTCGGGGAGCTGTTTTTT.

This chain connects TRBV12-3 or TRBV12-4 to TRBJ2-7, with D hard to call. The CDR3 is 15 amino acids. V was trimmed by 0 bases and J by 2 bases, leaving 11 bases between them. CDR3 sequence: CASSLARAGTYEQYF. The CDR3 DNA reads as TGTGCCAGCAGTTTAGCTCGGGCCGGAACCTACGAGCAGTACTTC.

This clonotype came up many times. CDR3 DNA: TGTGCCAGCAGCACGGGACTAGCGGGAGCTTGGGGGGCTAATGTTCAGTACTTC. It translates to CASSTGLAGAWGANVQYF. The chain is built from TRBV9 and TRBJ2-4, with 14 bases aligning to TRBD2. The CDR3 spans 18 residues. Germline CDR1 reads SGDLS; CDR2 reads YYNGEE. V was pared by 4 bases and J by 11 bases, with 17 bases of the junction left unmatched.

The chain has TRBV11-2 and TRBJ2-7; D ambiguous. V was trimmed by 4 bases and J by 6 bases, leaving 7 bases between them. Per the germline V gene, CDR1 is SGHAT and CDR2 is FQNNGV. The CDR3 runs to 11 residues. The CDR3 region has the DNA TGTGCCAGCAGCTCAAGTCCCGAGCAGTACTTC. Its translation is CASSSSPEQYF. Supplemented by reference TRBV11-2 and TRBJ2-7, the full variable domain reads EAGVAQSPRYKIIEKRQSVAFWCNPISGHATLYWYQQILGQGPKLLIQFQNNGVVDDSQLPKDRFSAERLKGVDSTLKIQPAKLEDSAVYLCASSSSPEQYFGPGTRLTVT.

This clonotype was observed a handful of times. The chain links TRBV6-1 to TRBJ2-1; 10 bases align to TRBD2. Germline values: CDR1 MNHNS, CDR2 SASEGT. CDR3 size: 15 residues. The trim removed 5 bases at V and 9 bases at J, leaving 10 bases unmatched. CDR3: CASSLSGGASAEQFF. CDR3 DNA: TGTGCCAGCAGTCTAAGCGGGGGGGCTAGTGCTGAGCAGTTCTTC.

This clonotype occurred once. V and J are TRBV2 and TRBJ2-1; 14 bases line up with TRBD2. The CDR3 runs 15 residues. Germline V gene data show CDR1 as SNHLY and CDR2 as FYNNEI. V shed 6 bases, J shed 9 bases, and the junction held 7 bases outside the gene matches. The CDR3 loop reads CASRKGLAGESEQFF. The CDR3 nucleotides read TGTGCCAGCAGGAAGGGACTAGCGGGGGAAAGTGAGCAGTTCTTC.

The chain carries TRBV18 and TRBJ2-2; a possible D gene is TRBD1 (8 bases). Between the trimmed V and J ends, which lost 1 base and 4 bases, there was a span of 16 bases. The CDR3 spans 17 residues. Per germline, CDR1 KGHSH and CDR2 LQKENI. CDR3 bases: TGTGCCAGCTCACCACATACAGGGGGGGCAAGCACCGGGGAGCTGTTTTTT. Protein sequence: CASSPHTGGASTGELFF.

A remark on this clonotype: A read error may produce the germline difference seen at one junction end. This rearrangement joins TRBV5-1 to TRBJ2-7; TRBD1 matches at 10 bases. CDR3 length: 16 residues. Germline CDR1 reads SGHRS; CDR2 reads YFSETQ. The CDR3 protein is CASSPGRDRGLQEQYF. The CDR3 DNA follows: TGTGCCAGCTCACCAGGAAGGGACAGGGGACTTCAGGAGCAGTACTTC.

The chain links TRBV7-2 to TRBJ2-3; D not resolved. Germline V gene lookup returns CDR1 SGHTA and CDR2 FQGNSA. The germline V and J ends were trimmed by 6 bases and 2 bases, with 6 bases remaining between them. This CDR3 contains 12 residues. The CDR3 sequence: CASRSITDTQYF. The CDR3 DNA sequence: TGTGCCAGCAGGTCCATCACAGATACGCAGTATTTT.

This clonotype was seen a few times. The chain employs TRBV29-1 and TRBJ1-1, with TRBD1 matching over 10 bases. Trimming at V came to 6 bases and at J to 0 bases, leaving 7 bases not matched to a gene. The length of the CDR3 is 15 residues. CDR1 and CDR2 (germline): SQVTM, ANQGSEA. CDR3 coding DNA: TGCAGCGTGAACGCCGGGACAGGGGTGAACACTGAAGCTTTCTTT. Residues: CSVNAGTGVNTEAFF.

This clonotype was seen ten or more times. This chain joins TRBV7-3 and TRBJ2-1; perhaps D is TRBD1 or TRBD2 (5 bases each). The CDR3 has 15 residues. The V gene's germline CDR1 is SGHTA and CDR2 FQGTGA. Trimming removed 5 bases at V and 9 bases at J, with 20 bases between. The CDR3 region is CASSATGTASSEQFF. The CDR3 coding sequence is TGTGCCAGCAGCGCAACCGGGACGGCATCTAGTGAGCAGTTCTTC. Full variable domain (missing parts from reference TRBV7-3 and TRBJ2-1): GAGVSQTPSNKVTEKGKYVELRCDPISGHTALYWYRQSLGQGPEFLIYFQGTGAADDSGLPNDRFFAVRPEGSVSTLKIQRTERGDSAVYLCASSATGTASSEQFFGPGTRLTVL.

The J gene is TRBJ1-5, the V gene TRBV19; D unresolved. The CDR3 covers 14 residues. V gave up 8 bases and J gave up 2 bases, with 13 bases separating them. The germline V gene encodes CDR1 LNHDA and CDR2 SQIVND (reference sequence). DNA of the CDR3: TGTGCCAGTGTTGAGGGTATTGGCAATCAGCCCCAGCATTTT. Translation: CASVEGIGNQPQHF.

This clonotype was counted between two and nine times. J is TRBJ2-1 and V is TRBV24-1, with no clear D. The CDR3 sequence is 12 residues long. Between the trimmed V and J ends, which lost 0 bases and 9 bases, there was a span of 5 bases. The germline V gene has CDR1 KGHDR and CDR2 SFDVKD. CDR3 sequence reads: CATSDLGGEQFF. In nucleotides, the CDR3 is TGTGCCACCAGTGATTTGGGTGGTGAGCAGTTCTTC.

The chain uses TRBV9 and TRBJ1-1, with 8 bases identical to TRBD1. The V segment lost 0 bases and the J segment 2 bases; nucleotides outside the gene matches: 3. This CDR3 has 15 residues. From germline, CDR1 is SGDLS and CDR2 YYNGEE. The DNA of the CDR3 is TGTGCCAGCAGCGTAGCAGGACAGGGAAACACTGAAGCTTTCTTT. As protein: CASSVAGQGNTEAFF.

The chain recombines TRBV6-1 with TRBJ2-7, with D possibly matching TRBD1 (6 bases). CDR3 length: 14 residues. The germline CDR1 and CDR2 sequences are MNHNS and SASEGT. Trimming shortened V by 4 bases and J by 1 base, and 11 bases separated the two germline ends. In DNA form, the CDR3 reads TGTGCCAGCAGTGGCAGGGGCGCGTCCTACGAGCAGTACTTC. Translating it yields CASSGRGASYEQYF.

Many counts were recorded for this clonotype. This chain uses TRBV7-9 with TRBJ2-3; 8 bases match TRBD2. Germline CDR1 is SEHNR and CDR2 is FQNEAQ (reference sequence). The trim removed 2 bases at V and 3 bases at J, leaving 7 bases unmatched. There are 16 residues in the CDR3. This chain's CDR3 is CASSLFLLADTDTQYF. CDR3 bases: TGTGCCAGCAGCTTATTCCTACTAGCGGATACAGATACGCAGTATTTT.

The chain recombines TRBV2 with TRBJ2-3; no clear D gene. The CDR3 length is 11 residues. CDR1 is SNHLY and CDR2 is FYNNEI in the germline V gene. The V gene lost 2 bases and the J gene lost 6 bases, with 3 bases spanning the gap. The CDR3 here is CASSEYDTQYF. CDR3 DNA: TGTGCCAGCAGTGAATACGATACGCAGTATTTT.

The rearrangement uses TRBV15 and TRBJ2-1; unclear D gene. V lost 5 bases, J lost 7 bases, and 12 bases lay in between. The CDR3 totals 13 residues. Germline CDR1 is LNHNV and CDR2 is YYDKDF (reference sequence). In DNA, the CDR3 is TGTGCCACCAGCCTGAACGTCAAGAATGAGCAGTTCTTC. Protein product: CATSLNVKNEQFF.

This chain joins TRBV9 and TRBJ2-3; 7 bases are shared with TRBD1. With V trimmed by 5 bases and J by 3 bases, 9 bases remained unmatched. From germline, CDR1 is SGDLS and CDR2 YYNGEE. The CDR3 runs 15 residues. The DNA for the CDR3 is TGTGCCAGCAGTGAAACAGGGGTTGTAACAGATACGCAGTATTTT. This codes for CASSETGVVTDTQYF. The full variable domain, rest sourced from reference TRBV9 and TRBJ2-3, is DSGVTQTPKHLITATGQRVTLRCSPRSGDLSVYWYQQSLDQGLQFLIQYYNGEERAKGNILERFSAQQFPDLHSELNLSSLELGDSALYFCASSETGVVTDTQYFGPGTRLTVL.

In the case of this clonotype: At one end the junction does not follow the germline gene, possibly because of a read error. V usage is TRBV5-6 and J usage is TRBJ2-5, with 14 bases identical to TRBD2. Germline CDR1 is SGHDT and CDR2 is YYEEEE. The CDR3 has 16 residues. The CDR3 sequence: CASSQTQGLAGEAQYF. DNA for the CDR3: TGTGCCAGCAGTCAGACACAGGGACTAGCGGGAGAGGCCCAGTACTTC.

V gene TRBV19 combines with J gene TRBJ1-6; no clear D. V lost 1 base and J lost 8, with 3 bases in between. CDR1 and CDR2 from the germline V gene are LNHDA and SQIVND (reference sequence). The CDR3 runs 12 residues. CDR3 residues: CASSIVDSPLHF. The CDR3 region has the DNA TGTGCCAGTAGTATAGTGGATTCACCCCTCCACTTT.

This clonotype has ten or more counts. The V call is TRBV24-1, the J call TRBJ2-3; 7 nucleotides match TRBD2. V shed 1 base and J 2 bases; nucleotides not matched to a gene: 11. The CDR3 totals 18 residues. Per the germline V gene, CDR1 is KGHDR and CDR2 is SFDVKD. CDR3 residues: CATSDLGASGTNTDTQYF. The CDR3 DNA reads TGTGCCACCAGTGATTTAGGGGCTAGCGGAACTAACACAGATACGCAGTATTTT.

The V call is TRBV7-9, the J call TRBJ1-2, with D unclear. The germline gives CDR1 SEHNR, CDR2 FQNEAQ (reference sequence). Trimming took off 2 bases at V and 7 bases at J, with 8 bases between the two ends. The CDR3 runs to 12 residues. This CDR3 is CASSLQRGGYTF. The CDR3 DNA reads TGTGCCAGCAGCTTACAGCGGGGTGGCTACACCTTC. Combining the CDR3 with reference TRBV7-9 and TRBJ1-2 gives the whole variable domain DTGVSQNPRHKITKRGQNVTFRCDPISEHNRLYWYRQTLGQGPEFLTYFQNEAQLEKSRLLSDRFSAERPKGSFSTLEIQRTEQGDSAMYLCASSLQRGGYTFGSGTRLTVV.

The chain links TRBV10-3 to TRBJ2-1; 7 bases match TRBD2. With V trimmed by 1 base and J by 3 bases, 6 bases remained unmatched. There are 16 residues in the CDR3. CDR1 ENHRY and CDR2 SYGVKD come from the germline V gene. CDR3 in amino acids: CAISEYAGEIYNEQFF. DNA for the CDR3: TGTGCCATCAGTGAGTATGCGGGGGAGATCTACAATGAGCAGTTCTTC.

This clonotype was detected many times. The chain combines TRBV18 with TRBJ2-7, with no clear D. The CDR3 extends over 15 amino acids. Per germline, CDR1 KGHSH and CDR2 LQKENI. The ends were cut back, 4 bases at V and 2 bases at J, with 15 bases in the middle. The CDR3 sequence is CASSQDGILPYEQYF. The DNA of the CDR3 is TGTGCCAGCTCACAAGACGGAATCCTCCCCTACGAGCAGTACTTC.

V usage is TRBV2 and J usage is TRBJ2-5; unclear D gene. The CDR3 consists of 13 residues. V was pared by 8 bases and J by 5 bases, with 15 bases between. CDR1 is SNHLY, CDR2 FYNNEI, per germline. The CDR3 is CASHERLEETQYF. CDR3 DNA sequence: TGTGCCAGCCATGAGCGCCTAGAGGAGACCCAGTACTTC. Full variable domain (outside the CDR3, taken from reference TRBV2 and TRBJ2-5): EPEVTQTPSHQVTQMGQEVILRCVPISNHLYFYWYRQILGQKVEFLVSFYNNEISEKSEIFDDQFSVERPDGSNFTLKIRSTKLEDSAMYFCASHERLEETQYFGPGTRLLVL.

This chain joins TRBV20-1 and TRBJ2-7; 8 bases align to TRBD2. The germline V gene encodes CDR1 DFQATT and CDR2 SNEGSKA (reference sequence). The CDR3 extends over 18 amino acids. The trim removed 1 base at V and 3 bases at J, leaving 17 bases unmatched. The CDR3 spells CSARVPNGGGGPNYEQYF. Here the CDR3 DNA reads TGCAGTGCTAGAGTTCCCAACGGGGGGGGCGGACCAAACTACGAGCAGTACTTC.